Following are 19 T cell receptor beta chains from one sample sequenced in a study of Graves' ophthalmopathy and Graves' hyperthyroidism (dated by TCRdb to the late 2010s). The reads were generated on an Illumina HiSeq 2000. TCR beta CDR3 regions were amplified from RNA transcripts for repertoire sequencing. The first round of RT-PCR was done with HTBI primers and the Qiagen OneStep RT-PCR kit, and was followed by a second round of multiplex PCR, then size selection and purification. The public reads were quality trimmed at Q25 with fastp and then assembled into clones with MiXCR by TCRdb, keeping productive beta chains. Each entry merges the rows of one CDR3 protein and shows their most common DNA and genes. The table for this sample lists just over 600,000 distinct CDR3 sequences; 20% to 25% of them were counted only once. The ten largest clones capture about 6.6% of the sample. Sequencing input: peripheral blood. Source of these receptors: a woman aged 18-35 years with stable Graves' hyperthyroidism. Some clones in this sample may be carry-over from other donors' samples. Donor details come from another sample of the same person, matched by shared clones.

Concerning this clonotype itself: A much larger clone lies a single base off, so this may be a read error. J is TRBJ2-7 and V is TRBV3-1; the D gene could be TRBD1 or TRBD2 (5 bases each). Germline V gene sequence: CDR1 LGHDT, CDR2 YNNKEL (reference sequence). The CDR3 is 11 residues long. The DNA of the CDR3 is TGTGCCAACAGCCGAGGGGCTGAGCAGTACTTC. It specifies CANSRGAEQYF.

The chain carries TRBV28 and TRBJ1-5; no clear D. Germline V gene lookup returns CDR1 MDHEN and CDR2 SYDVKM. CDR3 length: 15 residues. Trimming took off 3 bases at V and 0 bases at J, with 9 bases between the two ends. The chain's CDR3 is CASSFPHGSNQPQHF. The CDR3 nucleotides are TGTGCCAGCAGTTTTCCTCACGGTAGCAATCAGCCCCAGCATTTT.

This clonotype was seen many times. The chain carries TRBV7-9 and TRBJ2-2; possibly TRBD1 for D (8 bases). The V gene's germline CDR1 is SEHNR and CDR2 FQNEAQ (reference sequence). The V gene lost 5 bases and the J gene lost 5 bases, with 12 bases spanning the gap. The CDR3 spans 14 residues. CDR3 coding DNA: TGTGCCAGCAGCGGACAGGGAGGGACCGGGGAGCTGTTTTTT. It encodes CASSGQGGTGELFF.

This clonotype was counted many times. The rearrangement uses TRBV20-1 and TRBJ1-1, with TRBD1 as a possible D gene (6 bases). Germline V lookup: CDR1 DFQATT, CDR2 SNEGSKA (reference sequence). There are 13 residues in the CDR3. V was clipped by 7 bases and J by 5 bases, with 17 bases between them. CDR3 amino acids: CSGLQGLETEAFF. The CDR3 bases are TGCAGTGGCTTACAGGGTTTGGAGACTGAAGCTTTCTTT.

V usage is TRBV7-9 and J usage is TRBJ2-5, with D maybe TRBD2 (5 bases). The CDR3 has 16 residues. The V gene lost 8 bases and the J gene lost 5 bases, with 24 bases spanning the gap. CDR1 and CDR2 (germline): SEHNR, FQNEAQ (reference sequence). This chain's CDR3 is CASRRLGLQARETQYF. The CDR3 nucleotides are TGTGCCAGCCGGAGGTTGGGCCTGCAGGCCCGGGAGACCCAGTACTTC.

This clonotype was seen at least ten times. The CDR3 DNA reads TGTGCCAGCTCCTTGGGGGCAGGGGGTTCTTACGAGCAGTACTTC. Residues: CASSLGAGGSYEQYF. This rearrangement joins TRBV27 to TRBJ2-7; 7 bases are shared with TRBD1. CDR3 length: 15 amino acids. The trim removed 8 bases at V and 4 bases at J, leaving 14 bases unmatched. CDR1 MNHEY and CDR2 SMNVEV come from the germline V gene (reference sequence).

V gene TRBV20-1 combines with J gene TRBJ1-2, with D uncertain. V was trimmed by 3 bases and J by 8 bases, leaving 19 bases between them. Germline V CDR1 and CDR2: DFQATT, SNEGSKA (reference sequence). The CDR3 length is 14 residues. The DNA for the CDR3 is TGCAGTGCTAGGGGAGACTGGGTGCAGGAAGGCTACACCTTC. It encodes CSARGDWVQEGYTF.

This clonotype was seen repeatedly, ten times or more. The chain has TRBV6-1 and TRBJ2-2; D perhaps matches TRBD2 (5 bases). V was pared by 5 bases and J by 6 bases, with 16 bases between. The CDR3 is made up of 15 amino acids. In germline, CDR1 is MNHNS, CDR2 SASEGT. CDR3 sequence: CASSRSGISSGELFF. The CDR3 DNA reads TGTGCCAGCAGTAGATCGGGGATCTCATCCGGGGAGCTGTTTTTT.

This chain joins TRBV5-1 and TRBJ1-1, with no clear D. From germline, CDR1 is SGHRS and CDR2 YFSETQ. V was pared by 0 bases and J by 5 bases, with 14 bases between. The CDR3 runs 15 residues. The CDR3 reads CASSLGTRSETEAFF. In nucleotides, the CDR3 is TGCGCCAGCAGCTTGGGTACCAGAAGTGAAACTGAAGCTTTCTTT. Together with reference TRBV5-1 and TRBJ1-1, the CDR3 gives the full variable domain: KAGVTQTPRYLIKTRGQQVTLSCSPISGHRSVSWYQQTPGQGLQFLFEYFSETQRNKGNFPGRFSGRQFSNSRSEMNVSTLELGDSALYLCASSLGTRSETEAFFGQGTRLTVV.

The chain recombines TRBV29-1 with TRBJ1-2; weak D call: TRBD1 (5 bases). Per the germline V gene, CDR1 is SQVTM and CDR2 is ANQGSEA. The V gene lost 8 bases and the J gene lost 1 base, with 23 bases spanning the gap. The CDR3 contains 16 residues. The CDR3 DNA follows: TGCAGCATCGGACCCGGGGGGACTACTTATAACTATGGCTACACCTTC. Translating it yields CSIGPGGTTYNYGYTF.

This clonotype was seen many times. This chain joins TRBV6-5 and TRBJ1-1, with TRBD1 identical over 7 bases. V was clipped by 6 bases and J by 3 bases; unmatched bases: 7. The CDR3 loop spans 14 amino acids. Germline V lookup: CDR1 MNHEY, CDR2 SVGAGI. CDR3 protein: CASSQRDRYTEAFF. CDR3 DNA: TGTGCCAGCAGCCAAAGGGACAGATACACTGAAGCTTTCTTT.

This clonotype was counted ten times or more. CDR3 in amino acids: CAWQDWGSYNSPLHF. The CDR3 DNA sequence: TGTGCCTGGCAAGACTGGGGATCCTATAATTCACCCCTCCACTTT. The genes are TRBV30 and TRBJ1-6; D unclear. Germline CDR1 GTSNPN, CDR2 SVGIG (reference sequence). Trimming removed 5 bases at V and 1 base at J, with 12 bases between. This CDR3 is 15 amino acids long.

This clonotype was recorded only once. V and J are TRBV6-2 or TRBV6-3 and TRBJ2-7, with 8 bases matching TRBD1. The V and J ends lost 7 bases and 3 bases, in that order; junction bases with no gene match: 5. From germline, CDR1 is MNHEY and CDR2 SVGEGT. CDR3 size: 13 residues. The CDR3 here is CASKIGQGYEQYF. DNA of the CDR3: TGTGCCAGCAAAATCGGACAGGGCTACGAGCAGTACTTC.

Ten or more counts support this clonotype. V usage is TRBV29-1 and J usage is TRBJ2-2; D call uncertain. The CDR3 length is 13 residues. Between the trimmed V and J ends, which lost 5 bases and 3 bases, there was a span of 10 bases. Per germline, CDR1 SQVTM and CDR2 ANQGSEA. In DNA, the CDR3 is TGCAGCGTTTCCGAGCCGGACACCGGGGAGCTGTTTTTT. This codes for CSVSEPDTGELFF.

This clonotype showed up many times. The rearrangement uses TRBV11-2 and TRBJ2-5; 10 nucleotides line up with TRBD1. The CDR3 totals 15 residues. With 1 base clipped from V and 3 bases from J, the junction kept 2 bases outside the gene matches. The germline gives CDR1 SGHAT, CDR2 FQNNGV. This CDR3 reads CASSLGTGGKETQYF. The CDR3 nucleotides are TGTGCCAGCAGCTTAGGGACAGGGGGTAAAGAGACCCAGTACTTC. The variable domain in full, completed from reference TRBV11-2 and TRBJ2-5, reads EAGVAQSPRYKIIEKRQSVAFWCNPISGHATLYWYQQILGQGPKLLIQFQNNGVVDDSQLPKDRFSAERLKGVDSTLKIQPAKLEDSAVYLCASSLGTGGKETQYFGPGTRLLVL.

This clonotype came up a few times. This sequence joins TRBV3-1 and TRBJ2-5; D unresolved. The CDR3 has 18 amino acids. V dropped 0 bases and J dropped 2 bases, with 19 bases sitting between them. Germline V gene sequence: CDR1 LGHDT, CDR2 YNNKEL (reference sequence). CDR3 region: CASSQEELVEGLQETQYF. Written as DNA, the CDR3 is TGTGCCAGCAGCCAAGAAGAGTTGGTCGAAGGCTTGCAAGAGACCCAGTACTTC.

This clonotype was observed at least ten times. The CDR3 DNA is TGTGCCAGCAGGGGACAGGTTGGCATTCAGTACTTC. Translated: CASRGQVGIQYF. The chain combines TRBV7-8 with TRBJ2-4; 8 bases fit TRBD1. This CDR3 has 12 amino acids. V dropped 6 bases and J dropped 9; count of bases not matched to a gene: 4. The V gene's germline CDR1 is SGHVS and CDR2 FQNEAQ.

Many counts were recorded for this clonotype. The chain links TRBV12-5 to TRBJ2-5; a weak D match, TRBD2 (7 bases). Trimming took 1 base from V and 4 from J, leaving 10 bases between them. Germline V gives CDR1 LGHNT, CDR2 FRNRAP. The CDR3 is made up of 14 amino acids. The CDR3 region is CASGLAGGRETQYF. CDR3 nucleotide sequence: TGTGCTAGTGGTTTGGCGGGGGGCAGAGAGACCCAGTACTTC.

Ten or more counts support this clonotype. The chain joins TRBV19 to TRBJ2-5, with TRBD1 matching 8 bases. Germline V gene lookup returns CDR1 LNHDA and CDR2 SQIVND (reference sequence). The junction had 8 bases not matched to a gene; V was cut back by 6 bases and J by 2 bases. The CDR3 is made up of 15 amino acids. CDR3 sequence (DNA): TGTGCCAGTAGGATGGGACAGGCCCCTCAAGAGACCCAGTACTTC. This codes for CASRMGQAPQETQYF.